The TCR beta chain under discussion was sequenced for a study of cytomegalovirus exposure and HLA in healthy donors (dated by TCRdb to about 2017). Regarding the research as a whole: In an earlier analysis of approximately 640 of the donors, 276 Gb of sequence data and 90 million to 130 million unique TCR beta sequences from about 190 million T cells were reported. An early release covering some 640 HLA-typed donors comprised about 300 gigabases of sequencing data and 85 million or so unique TCR sequences. Among the 398 genotyped donors, approximately 81% belonged to the genetic ancestry cluster associated with self-reported Caucasian donors. The aim of the study was to test whether cataloging public T cell receptors could identify signatures of past pathogen exposure. The T cell repertoires of 666 subjects were profiled by immunosequencing and related to cytomegalovirus serostatus. In addition to the first cohort of roughly 700 subjects, a separate validation cohort of 130 or so different subjects was used. The study combined high-throughput TCR immunosequencing, statistical association of individual TCRs with disease status, and machine learning to predict cytomegalovirus infection status. To study patterns of TCR occurrence, a later analysis re-analyzed previously published TCR beta repertoires from more than 550 donors and added high-resolution HLA genotyping. Rather than using new phenotypic data, the later analysis identified candidate immune exposures from TCR beta sequences and from how often those sequences occurred across donors. An earlier analysis of 500 to 650 of the donors applied high-throughput TCR beta sequencing to assess whether each TCR beta V gene segment acted as functional or pseudogenic. Alongside the repertoire data, information on donor age, sex, ethnicity and CMV serostatus was compiled. A later genetic analysis took genome-wide SNP genotypes for about three fifths of the roughly 700 donors and used that subset as a discovery cohort. Every discovery cohort repertoire had been produced on one sequencing platform. HLA typing covered class I and class II loci at four-digit resolution. Typing coverage differed by locus: A, B, C, DRB1 and DQB1 were typed in about 629-640 donors, DQA1 in 500 to 550, DPA1 in approximately 610, and DPB1 in around 440. Roughly 5 DR-DQ haplotypes were handled as single units for association and clustering because linkage in the cohort was strong. Among about 400 genotyped donors of the cohort, an average of roughly 230,000 unique TCR beta nucleotide sequences was sequenced per donor, of which about 18% were non-productive.

This clone was seen a single time. No antigen is known for it. Base qualities are not provided; no much larger clone lies one nucleotide away. The cohort was made up of 500 to 850 healthy bone marrow donors. At the time of sampling, all cohort members were nominally healthy, though unrecorded immune exposures were likely present. The donor was CMV seronegative and was included in the group of a few hundred seronegative cohort members. Every donor gave a peripheral blood sample, and the peripheral blood mononuclear cells from that sample were used for TCR beta sequencing. The Qiagen DNeasy Blood Extraction Kit was used to extract genomic DNA from the blood cell samples. Results and caveats for the whole study, not just this receptor: Because some donors lacked HLA typing at each locus, the association tests relied only on the typed subset. Most TCR sequences were observed very rarely across donors, whereas some public TCRs were present in many individuals. Some IMGT-functional V segments, including TRBV6-2 and TRBV6-3, could not be distinguished by the 87-base-pair reads and were therefore excluded. A later genetic analysis reported fewer N-insertions in productive TCRs among donors in an Asian-associated ancestry cluster than the roughly 640-donor mean. A later analysis found that TCR association rates varied across HLA loci, with DRB1 alleles showing the most associated TCRs and HLA-C alleles the fewest. Cytomegalovirus status was reported to be diagnosed by the classifier with high specificity and sensitivity in both the original and validation cohorts. In this cohort, only TCR beta chains were sequenced, and detectable features were limited by the absence of alpha or paired-chain data. Because counts were too low, 15 to 20 rarely observed V segments, including chromosome 9 orphons, were left out of the earlier analysis of about 500 of the donors. Immune exposure information for the cohort was limited to CMV serostatus. In a later analysis, HLA-associated TCR beta chains were found to be more clonally expanded and to have lower generation probabilities than equally common non-associated chains. The sequencing pipeline was judged likely to have produced a cluster of highly shared sequence variants as a technical artifact. In vitro tests confirmed that a few of the cytomegalovirus-associated TCR beta chains recognize cytomegalovirus antigens. In an earlier analysis of more than 450 of the donors, most TCR beta V segments were observed in productive rearrangements about 87% or about 30% of the time, broadly matching IMGT annotations. A total of some 180 TCR beta chains were listed by the study as associated with cytomegalovirus. It was suggested by the authors that the approach could potentially be generalized to other disease states and immunological phenotypes. An association between a missense DCLRE1C variant and V-gene and J-gene trimming of TCR beta chains was found in a later genetic analysis and replicated in an independent cohort. Linkage disequilibrium might explain the correlated functional status among segregating V segments, but an unknown experimental factor could not be excluded. When HLA alleles, especially DR and DQ, strongly co-occurred, TCR associations were difficult to assign to individual alleles. A further reported finding was that TCR beta sequences accurately predicted the HLA-A and HLA-B alleles for most subjects in the first cohort. The presence/absence analyses assumed that sequencing depth was roughly uniform across donors, and that assumption may not be true. A later analysis reported that several top co-occurrence clusters appeared linked to parvovirus B19, influenza, CMV and Epstein-Barr virus. A later analysis associated 15,000 to 20,000 TCR beta sequences with specific HLA alleles at a false discovery rate of 0.05. In a later analysis, most CMV-associated TCR beta chains were found to appear HLA-restricted, with HLA associations seemingly driven largely by CMV exposure.

Reading from cysteine to phenylalanine, the CDR3 counts 15 amino acids. The entry retains the CDR3 DNA only, 45 bases that are in frame from base 1. CDR1 and CDR2, per the germline V gene, are SGHRS and YFSETQ. Trimming removed 3 bases from V and 1 base from J; the gene matches leave 5 bases unexplained. Library preparation employed the immunoSEQ multiplex PCR assay. For the multiplex PCR, a mixture combining 60 forward primers for TCR Vbeta segments and 13 reverse primers for TCR Jbeta segments was used. The CDR3 region of rearranged TCR beta genes was amplified from genomic DNA with a multiplex PCR assay. The Illumina HiSeq System was used to sequence the amplified TCR beta libraries as 87-base-pair reads. Under the source paper's analysis protocol: A later analysis tallied around 82 million unique TCR beta chains across the approximately 670 repertoires, and approximately 11 million of those chains were shared by two or more donors. To remove PCR and sequencing errors, raw reads were error-corrected and collapsed into unique sequences using a nearest-neighbor algorithm that merged closely related sequences. To assign V, D and J gene segments, CDR3 sequences were aligned to IMGT reference sequences. For a sequence to be retained, a match of at least six nucleotides was required to both a V gene segment and a J gene segment. Rearrangements were called productive when the CDR3 lacked stop codons and stayed in frame with V and J; all others were non-productive. Following IMGT convention, CDR3 was defined as the stretch from the second conserved V-encoded cysteine to the conserved J-encoded phenylalanine. The earlier analysis of roughly 590 of the donors excluded any sequence lacking an unambiguous match to a single V gene segment. In an earlier analysis of some 590 of the donors, a V segment was called functional when productive rearrangements were above 56.7%, and segregating when the standard deviation between donors exceeded 5%. A statistical classification framework was developed to diagnose cytomegalovirus status using the catalog of TCR beta chain sequences. V and J gene assignment, in a later analysis, came from comparing TCR nucleotide sequences with IMGT/GENE-DB human TR gene sequences. The TCRdist pipeline was used in a later analysis to assign CDR3 sequences and most-parsimonious VDJ recombination scenarios. In a later analysis, each TCR beta chain was defined by its CDR3 amino acid sequence together with its V-gene family, and reads lacking a unique V-gene family were excluded. As a way to deal with suspected cross-contamination and a sequencing artifact, a later analysis dropped 450 to 600 nucleotide sequences that were highly shared and had low generation probability. In a later analysis, a clonal expansion index was calculated for each public chain from normalized within-repertoire ranks of inferred template counts. In a later analysis, generation probabilities were computed using a VDJ recombination model fitted to out-of-frame rearrangements, and the results were checked against IGoR. In a later analysis, TCR-TCR, TCR-HLA and TCR-CMV co-occurrence was scored with hypergeometric tests, and a repertoire-size bias correction was applied to TCR pairs. To estimate false discovery rates, a later analysis permuted the HLA or CMV assignments 20 times. A later analysis grouped co-occurring TCRs with DBSCAN, adding TCRdist sequence similarity when clustering within HLA-allele-positive subsets. Co-occurrence clustering excluded repertoires with fewer than 30,000 or more than 120,000 public chains, plus five with anomalous nucleotide sharing. TCRdb provides this immuneACCESS table in a form limited to in-frame rearrangements. Some clones are lacking; in checked studies, under half of them reflect an unresolved V gene, and why the rest are absent is not known. V, J and clone size derive from that table, while D and trimming were established from the DNA sequence. The sample table lists 200,000 to 250,000 clones, 76% of them with a count of one. The ten largest clones add up to 0.6% to 0.7% of the sample.

The sequencing sample was made of PBMCs. This sequence was found in a man aged 18 to 30 in good health and CMV-seronegative. The chain employs TRBV5-1 and TRBJ2-5; 8 junctional bases match TRBD2. The encoded CDR3 is CASSSQRGIQETQYF. The DNA sequence follows: TGCGCCAGCAGCTCCCAGCGGGGGATCCAAGAGACCCAGTACTTC.